This T cell receptor beta chain originates from a study of blood T cells in healthy people across ages. A second PCR, run for roughly 7 to 12 cycles, used a sample-barcoded 5' primer plus a J-beta primer mix. A minimum of 2.5 million CDR3-containing paired-end reads was obtained for each sample. MiXCR, run by TCRdb on the 5' RACE reads, gives a single entry per CDR3 protein. The repertoire consists of about 900,000 distinct CDR3 sequences, with 62% occurring once and the leading ten covering roughly 25%. Total RNA extracted from each sample amounted to at least 5.5 micrograms. The TCR sequence derives from a man younger than 40 in good health. Sequences were obtained from blood.

The CDR3 coding sequence is TGCAGCGTTGAATCTACAGCCCCCTACGAGCAGTACTTC. This encodes CSVESTAPYEQYF. The gene calls are TRBV29-1 and TRBJ2-7; no reliable D call. This CDR3 is built from 13 residues. Germline assignment: CDR1 SQVTM and CDR2 ANQGSEA. V was cut by 2 bases and J by 2 bases, with 10 bases left in between.